Below, 30 T cell receptor beta chains from the same sample are listed, as sequenced in a study of T cell responses to AZD1222 COVID-19 vaccine. The method was immunoSEQ multiplex PCR; TCRdb's version includes in-frame clones alone and lacks a portion of them. This sample has tens of thousands of clones, with 93% found just once. This sample comprised peripheral blood, obtained on day 0 of AZD1222 vaccination. The source is an adult in good health.

The V call is TRBV27, the J call TRBJ1-5; D is unclear. The CDR3 spans 15 residues. Trimming removed 5 bases at V and 4 bases at J, with 15 bases between. CDR1 is MNHEY and CDR2 is SMNVEV in the germline V gene (reference sequence). DNA of the CDR3: TGTGCCAGCAGTGCCGACCTTACCCCTAATCAGCCCCAGCATTTT. Translation: CASSADLTPNQPQHF.

This clone is a singleton in its sample. The chain recombines TRBV5-1 with TRBJ1-1, with unresolved D. Germline assignment: CDR1 SGHRS and CDR2 YFSETQ. Trimming took off 0 bases at V and 2 bases at J, with 8 bases between the two ends. The CDR3 length is 14 residues. In DNA form, the CDR3 reads TGCGCCAGCAGCTTGGCTTGGGGTAACACTGAAGCTTTCTTT. This gives the protein CASSLAWGNTEAFF.

J is TRBJ1-2 and V is TRBV2, with D tentatively TRBD1 (6 bases). The CDR3 length is 16 residues. Trimming pared 6 bases from V and 4 bases from J, leaving 21 bases between. Germline CDR1 and CDR2: SNHLY and FYNNEI. The CDR3 protein is CASRGRGGPVGYGYTF. For the CDR3, the DNA is TGTGCCAGCAGGGGGAGAGGGGGGCCAGTTGGCTATGGCTACACCTTC.

CDR3 sequence: CASSSQGITGNTIYF. In DNA form, the CDR3 reads TGTGCCAGCAGTTCACAGGGTATTACTGGAAACACCATATATTTT. The V gene is TRBV6-5, the J gene TRBJ1-3; maybe TRBD1 (6 bases). Trimming pared 4 bases from V and 2 bases from J, leaving 12 bases between. Per the germline V gene, CDR1 is MNHEY and CDR2 is SVGAGI. The CDR3 consists of 15 residues.

The J gene is TRBJ1-2, the V gene TRBV4-1; the D is unclear. The CDR3 covers 15 residues. The V and J ends lost 1 base and 5 bases respectively, with 14 bases between them. Germline CDR1 MGHRA, CDR2 YSYEKL. CDR3 in DNA: TGCGCCAGCAGCCAAGGAGGTCGCGTAGGGTATGGCTACACCTTC. This translates into CASSQGGRVGYGYTF.

The CDR3 region is CASSRTGTSGSQNEQFF. In DNA form, the CDR3 reads TGCGCCAGCAGCCGAACAGGGACTAGCGGGAGCCAGAATGAGCAGTTCTTC. The chain has TRBV5-1 and TRBJ2-1; 14 nucleotides match TRBD2. Germline lookup yields CDR1 SGHRS and CDR2 YFSETQ. V trimming: 4 bases; J trimming: 7 bases; junction bases outside the gene matches: 10. The CDR3 length is 17 residues.

The rearrangement joins TRBV3-1 (or the pseudogene TRBV3-2) to TRBJ2-5; TRBD1 might be the D (6 bases). CDR1 is LGHDT, CDR2 YNNKEL, per germline (reference sequence). V lost 3 bases and J lost 2, with 13 bases in between. The CDR3 has 15 residues. CDR3 DNA: TGTGCCAGCAGCCAGGCCCACAGGGAGCAAGAGACCCAGTACTTC. This encodes CASSQAHREQETQYF.

V is TRBV27 and J is TRBJ2-1, with D maybe TRBD1 (6 bases). Germline V lookup: CDR1 MNHEY, CDR2 SMNVEV (reference sequence). The ends were cut back, 9 bases at V and 4 bases at J, with 10 bases in the middle. There are 12 residues in the CDR3. CDR3 protein: CASTDSYNEQFF. CDR3 in DNA: TGTGCCAGTACGGACAGTTACAATGAGCAGTTCTTC.

The V gene is TRBV29-1, the J gene TRBJ1-1; D unresolved. The ends were cut back, 4 bases at V and 7 bases at J, with 7 bases in the middle. The CDR3 is 10 amino acids. Germline V CDR1 and CDR2: SQVTM, ANQGSEA. The CDR3, as DNA: TGCAGCGTTGGTTTTCGTGAAGCTTTCTTT. It translates to CSVGFREAFF.

This chain links TRBV10-3 with TRBJ2-7; D may match TRBD1 or TRBD2 (6 bases each). Germline CDR1 ENHRY, CDR2 SYGVKD. This CDR3 has 14 amino acids. V was shortened by 3 bases and J by 3 bases, with 12 bases between the two germline ends. The CDR3 DNA follows: TGTGCCATCAGTGACAAGGGGGGAGGCTACGAGCAGTACTTC. As protein: CAISDKGGGYEQYF.

The table lists this clone with a count of one. CDR3 coding DNA: TGCGCCAGCAGTGAGTCTGGATCCACTGAAGCTTTCTTT. Residues: CASSESGSTEAFF. The chain employs TRBV10-2 and TRBJ1-1; D unresolved. This CDR3 spans 13 amino acids. The V and J ends lost 0 bases and 4 bases respectively, with 6 bases between them. Germline CDR1 and CDR2: WSHSY and SAAADI.

To note about this clone: It is unclear where the CDR3 begins or ends on the DNA, so no DNA is shown, and the CDR3 is as TCRdb lists it. The J gene is TRBJ1-5, the V gene TRBV19; the table gives TRBD1 as D, unverified against the DNA. Counting both end residues, the CDR3 totals 15 amino acids. The germline CDR1 and CDR2 sequences are LNHDA and SQIVND (reference sequence). Here the CDR3 reads CASSFFGQDNQPQHF.

The chain employs TRBV5-1 and TRBJ2-7; D possibly corresponds to TRBD1 (5 bases). The CDR3 runs to 13 residues. Germline V lookup: CDR1 SGHRS, CDR2 YFSETQ. The V and J ends lost 4 bases and 2 bases respectively, with 10 bases between them. The CDR3, as DNA: TGCGCCAGCAGCGTTCTGGGGCCCTACGAGCAGTACTTC. This gives the protein CASSVLGPYEQYF.

The chain is built from TRBV19 and TRBJ2-4; TRBD1 is a possible D gene (5 bases). The germline CDR1 and CDR2 sequences are LNHDA and SQIVND (reference sequence). The CDR3 covers 15 residues. Trimming removed 6 bases from V and 0 bases from J, with 12 bases in between. CDR3: CASSLGAQAKNIQYF. CDR3 in DNA: TGTGCCAGTAGCCTAGGGGCCCAAGCCAAAAACATTCAGTACTTC. Combining the CDR3 with reference TRBV19 and TRBJ2-4 gives the whole variable domain DGGITQSPKYLFRKEGQNVTLSCEQNLNHDAMYWYRQDPGQGLRLIYYSQIVNDFQKGDIAEGYSVSREKKESFPLTVTSAQKNPTAFYLCASSLGAQAKNIQYFGAGTRLSVL.

The chain uses TRBV29-1 and TRBJ2-5; D may be TRBD1 (6 bases). V was pared by 1 base and J by 5 bases, with 8 bases between. CDR3 length: 12 amino acids. The germline V gene encodes CDR1 SQVTM and CDR2 ANQGSEA. The CDR3 sequence: CSVEGQGETQYF. The CDR3, as DNA: TGCAGCGTTGAAGGGCAGGGGGAGACCCAGTACTTC.

This chain connects TRBV28 to TRBJ2-2; the D gene is possibly TRBD1 (5 bases). The CDR3 has 17 residues. The V gene's germline CDR1 is MDHEN and CDR2 SYDVKM. The V gene lost 3 bases and the J gene lost 0 bases, with 14 bases spanning the gap. The CDR3 DNA reads TGTGCCAGCAGTTTCCCCGACAGTTATACGAACACCGGGGAGCTGTTTTTT. Amino acids: CASSFPDSYTNTGELFF. The entire variable domain, with the rest obtained from reference TRBV28 and TRBJ2-2, is as follows: DVKVTQSSRYLVKRTGEKVFLECVQDMDHENMFWYRQDPGLGLRLIYFSYDVKMKEKGDIPEGYSVSREKKERFSLILESASTNQTSMYLCASSFPDSYTNTGELFFGEGSRLTVL.

The chain couples TRBV6-4 to TRBJ1-2; 8 bases are a match to TRBD1. Germline CDR1 MRHNA, CDR2 SNTAGT. CDR3 length: 15 amino acids. V was clipped by 0 bases and J by 3 bases; unmatched bases: 3. CDR3: CASSDSGTGHYGYTF. In DNA form, the CDR3 reads TGTGCCAGCAGTGACTCTGGGACAGGACACTATGGCTACACCTTC.

The V call is TRBV6-5, the J call TRBJ1-2; D gene unclear. Trimming took off 5 bases at V and 5 bases at J, with 12 bases between the two ends. Germline V gene lookup returns CDR1 MNHEY and CDR2 SVGAGI. CDR3 length equals 13 residues. The CDR3 reads CASSLHLSYGYTF. The CDR3, as DNA: TGTGCCAGCAGTCTCCACTTGTCTTATGGCTACACCTTC.

This clone was detected a few times. The chain carries TRBV7-2 and TRBJ1-1, with D tentatively TRBD1 (6 bases). Germline V CDR1 and CDR2: SGHTA, FQGNSA. Trimming removed 5 bases at V and 4 bases at J, with 23 bases between. The CDR3 length is 17 residues. In nucleotides, the CDR3 is TGTGCCAGCAGCGCGGGCCTATTACAGGGATTTCGCACTGAAGCTTTCTTT. Its protein product is CASSAGLLQGFRTEAFF.

This sequence joins TRBV28 and TRBJ1-5; D gene ambiguous. Germline values: CDR1 MDHEN, CDR2 SYDVKM. V was cut by 1 base and J by 6 bases, with 7 bases left in between. The CDR3 runs to 13 residues. The CDR3, as DNA: TGTGCCAGCAGTTTATTGGGGTTTCAGCCCCAGCATTTT. Its protein product is CASSLLGFQPQHF.

The rearrangement links TRBV6-4 to TRBJ2-3; 11 nucleotides line up with TRBD2. Germline loops: CDR1 MRHNA, CDR2 SNTAGT. The length of the CDR3 is 14 residues. Trimming removed 3 bases from V and 4 bases from J; junction bases left unmatched: 0. The CDR3 spells CASSELAGADTQYF. The DNA for the CDR3 is TGTGCCAGCAGTGAACTAGCGGGAGCAGATACGCAGTATTTT.

The table lists this clone with a count of one. The genes are TRBV14 and TRBJ1-1; TRBD1 aligns across 7 bases. Germline V gene sequence: CDR1 SGHDN, CDR2 FVKESK. J lost 0 bases, V lost 7 bases, and 5 bases had no gene match. The length of the CDR3 is 14 residues. CDR3 protein: CASNSGTVNTEAFF. DNA of the CDR3: TGTGCCAGCAACTCCGGGACAGTGAACACTGAAGCTTTCTTT.

The chain carries TRBV2 and TRBJ1-2; 7 nucleotides align to TRBD1. The ends lost 2 bases at V and 2 bases at J; junction bases unmatched: 2. The germline V gene has CDR1 SNHLY and CDR2 FYNNEI. This CDR3 has 14 amino acids. The CDR3, as DNA: TGTGCCAGCAGTGAATTAGGGGGCAACTATGGCTACACCTTC. The encoded protein is CASSELGGNYGYTF.

The chain employs TRBV7-2 and TRBJ2-5; D perhaps matches TRBD2 (5 bases). Per germline, CDR1 SGHTA and CDR2 FQGNSA. Trimming removed 1 base at V and 6 bases at J, with 15 bases between. This CDR3 spans 15 amino acids. CDR3 DNA: TGTGCCAGCAGCTTAGACTTCGGGAAAAGCCAGACCCAGTACTTC. It translates to CASSLDFGKSQTQYF.

The rearrangement links TRBV6-5 to TRBJ1-5; D might be TRBD1 (6 bases). The CDR3 extends over 14 amino acids. Germline loops: CDR1 MNHEY, CDR2 SVGAGI. V lost 2 bases and J lost 6, with 11 bases in between. DNA of the CDR3: TGTGCCAGCAGTTACGCTCGCAGGGGTCAGCCCCAGCATTTT. Translated: CASSYARRGQPQHF.

This sequence joins TRBV5-6 and TRBJ2-4; 8 nucleotides agree with TRBD1. V lost 5 bases, J lost 6 bases, and 7 bases stayed unmatched. This CDR3 has 14 residues. Germline V lookup: CDR1 SGHDT, CDR2 YYEEEE. This CDR3 is CASREFRGRNIQYF. The CDR3 DNA follows: TGTGCCAGCAGGGAATTCAGGGGGCGAAACATTCAGTACTTC.

V usage is TRBV20-1 and J usage is TRBJ1-2, with D maybe TRBD1 (5 bases). V was clipped by 3 bases and J by 6 bases, with 14 bases between them. The CDR3 has 13 residues. Germline CDR1 reads DFQATT; CDR2 reads SNEGSKA (reference sequence). In nucleotides, the CDR3 is TGCAGTGCTAGTGCCAGGGTAAAGGATGGCTACACCTTC. The encoded protein is CSASARVKDGYTF.

The chain uses TRBV7-9 and TRBJ2-1; a possible D gene is TRBD2 (5 bases). This CDR3 is 16 amino acids long. Deletions cut 4 bases from V and 7 bases from J, with 20 bases between. CDR1 is SEHNR, CDR2 FQNEAQ, per germline (reference sequence). The CDR3 nucleotides are TGTGCCAGCAGCTCCCTGGGGATCGGCGGGTTGAATGAGCAGTTCTTC. It encodes CASSSLGIGGLNEQFF.

This clone was picked up one time. This chain links TRBV12-3 or TRBV12-4 with TRBJ2-7; D is perhaps TRBD2 (5 bases). Trimming pared 3 bases from V and 6 bases from J, leaving 12 bases between. This CDR3 comprises 13 residues. This CDR3 is CASSLDSSSEQYF. The CDR3 DNA is TGTGCCAGCAGTTTGGACTCATCCAGCGAGCAGTACTTC.

The chain is built from TRBV11-2 and TRBJ2-7, with 8 bases matching TRBD2. With V trimmed by 1 base and J by 3 bases, 2 bases remained unmatched. This CDR3 contains 14 residues. Germline CDR1 and CDR2: SGHAT and FQNNGV. The CDR3 protein is CASSLAGGLYEQYF. The DNA of the CDR3 is TGTGCCAGCAGCTTAGCGGGAGGGCTCTACGAGCAGTACTTC.